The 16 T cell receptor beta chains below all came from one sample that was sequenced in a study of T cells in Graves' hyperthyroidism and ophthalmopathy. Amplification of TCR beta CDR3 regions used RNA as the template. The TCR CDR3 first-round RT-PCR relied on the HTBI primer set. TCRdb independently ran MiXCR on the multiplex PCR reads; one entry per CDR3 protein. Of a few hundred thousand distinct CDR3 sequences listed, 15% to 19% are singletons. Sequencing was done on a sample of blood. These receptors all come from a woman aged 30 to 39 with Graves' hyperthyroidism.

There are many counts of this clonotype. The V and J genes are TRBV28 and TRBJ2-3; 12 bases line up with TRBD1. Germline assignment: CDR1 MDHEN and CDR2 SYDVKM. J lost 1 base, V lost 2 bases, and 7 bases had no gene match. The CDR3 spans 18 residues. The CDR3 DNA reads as TGTGCCAGCAGTTTACCTCGGGACAGGGGGCTTGGCACAGATACGCAGTATTTT. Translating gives CASSLPRDRGLGTDTQYF.

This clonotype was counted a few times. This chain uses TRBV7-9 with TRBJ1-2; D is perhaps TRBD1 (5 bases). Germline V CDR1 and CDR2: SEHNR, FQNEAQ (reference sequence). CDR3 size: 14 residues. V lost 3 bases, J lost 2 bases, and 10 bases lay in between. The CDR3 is CASSFQAGNYGYTF. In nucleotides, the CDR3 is TGTGCCAGCAGCTTTCAAGCAGGGAACTATGGCTACACCTTC.

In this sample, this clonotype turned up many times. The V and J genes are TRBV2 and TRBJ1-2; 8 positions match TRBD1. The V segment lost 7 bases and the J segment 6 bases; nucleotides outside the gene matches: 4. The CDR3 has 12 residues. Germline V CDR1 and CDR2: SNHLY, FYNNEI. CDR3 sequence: CASTTGVNGYTF. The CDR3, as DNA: TGTGCCAGCACGACAGGGGTGAATGGCTACACCTTC.

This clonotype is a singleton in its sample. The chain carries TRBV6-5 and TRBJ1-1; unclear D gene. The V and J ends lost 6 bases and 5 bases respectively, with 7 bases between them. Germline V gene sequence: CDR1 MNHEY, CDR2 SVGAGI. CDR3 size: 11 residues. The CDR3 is CASRYGTEAFF. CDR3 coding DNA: TGTGCCAGCAGATACGGGACTGAAGCTTTCTTT.

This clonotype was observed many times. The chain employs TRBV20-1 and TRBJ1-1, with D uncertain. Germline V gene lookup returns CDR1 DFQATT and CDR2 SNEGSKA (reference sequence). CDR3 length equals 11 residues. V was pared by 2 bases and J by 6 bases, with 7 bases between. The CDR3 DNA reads TGCAGTGCTAGAAAGCAGGCTGAAGCTTTCTTT. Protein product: CSARKQAEAFF.

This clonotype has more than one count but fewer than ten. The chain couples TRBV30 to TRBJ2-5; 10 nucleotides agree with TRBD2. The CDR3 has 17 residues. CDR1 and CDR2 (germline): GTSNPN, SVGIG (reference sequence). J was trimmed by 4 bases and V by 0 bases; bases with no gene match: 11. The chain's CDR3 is CAWSVRRTSGSRETQYF. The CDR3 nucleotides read TGTGCCTGGAGTGTACGGAGGACTAGCGGCTCCCGAGAGACCCAGTACTTC.

The DNA of the CDR3 is TGCGCCAGCAGCTTAATGGCTATAAGCATGAATACGCAGTATTTT. Protein product: CASSLMAISMNTQYF. The chain uses TRBV5-1 and TRBJ2-3; D call uncertain. CDR1 is SGHRS and CDR2 is YFSETQ in the germline V gene. This CDR3 spans 15 amino acids. Trimming removed 2 bases from V and 7 bases from J, with 17 bases in between.

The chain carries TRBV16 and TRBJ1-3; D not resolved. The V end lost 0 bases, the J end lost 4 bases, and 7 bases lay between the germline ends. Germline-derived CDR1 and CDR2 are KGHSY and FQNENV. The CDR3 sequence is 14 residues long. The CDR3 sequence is CASSQSGQGNTIYF. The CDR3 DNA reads TGTGCCAGCAGCCAATCTGGGCAGGGAAACACCATATATTTT. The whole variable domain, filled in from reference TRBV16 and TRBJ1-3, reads GEEVAQTPKHLVRGEGQKAKLYCAPIKGHSYVFWYQQVLKNEFKFLISFQNENVFDETGMPKERFSAKCLPNSPCSLEIQATKLEDSAVYFCASSQSGQGNTIYFGEGSWLTVV.

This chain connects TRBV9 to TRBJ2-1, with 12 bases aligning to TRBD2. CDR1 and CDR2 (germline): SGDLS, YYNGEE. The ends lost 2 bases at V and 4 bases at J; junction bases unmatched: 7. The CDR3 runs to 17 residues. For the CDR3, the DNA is TGTGCCAGCAGCGTCGACGCGGGACTAGCGGGTTACAATGAGCAGTTCTTC. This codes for CASSVDAGLAGYNEQFF.

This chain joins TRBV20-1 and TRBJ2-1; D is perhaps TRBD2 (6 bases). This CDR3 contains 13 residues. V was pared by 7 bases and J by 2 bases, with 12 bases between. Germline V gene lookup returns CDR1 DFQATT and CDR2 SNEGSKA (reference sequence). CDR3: CSVEGRTYNEQFF. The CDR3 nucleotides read TGCAGTGTGGAGGGCCGAACCTACAATGAGCAGTTCTTC.

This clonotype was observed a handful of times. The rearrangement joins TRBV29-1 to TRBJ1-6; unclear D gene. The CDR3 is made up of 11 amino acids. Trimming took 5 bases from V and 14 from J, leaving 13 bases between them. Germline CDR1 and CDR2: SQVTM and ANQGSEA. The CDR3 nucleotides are TGCAGCGTTCTCCAAGGGAGAGCCCTCCACTTT. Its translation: CSVLQGRALHF.

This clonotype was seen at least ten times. The CDR3 DNA is TGTGCCAGCAGCCGGACAGGGGTCACCCCCGGGCAGTACTTC. Translated: CASSRTGVTPGQYF. The chain recombines TRBV28 with TRBJ2-7; 9 nucleotides match TRBD1. Germline CDR1 reads MDHEN; CDR2 reads SYDVKM. Trimming removed 6 bases from V and 9 bases from J; junction bases left unmatched: 12. CDR3 length: 14 amino acids.

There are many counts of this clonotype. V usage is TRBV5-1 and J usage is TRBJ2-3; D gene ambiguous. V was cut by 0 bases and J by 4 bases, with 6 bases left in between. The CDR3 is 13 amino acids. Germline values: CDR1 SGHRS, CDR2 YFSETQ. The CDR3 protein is CASSLEFADTQYF. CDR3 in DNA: TGCGCCAGCAGCTTGGAGTTCGCAGATACGCAGTATTTT.

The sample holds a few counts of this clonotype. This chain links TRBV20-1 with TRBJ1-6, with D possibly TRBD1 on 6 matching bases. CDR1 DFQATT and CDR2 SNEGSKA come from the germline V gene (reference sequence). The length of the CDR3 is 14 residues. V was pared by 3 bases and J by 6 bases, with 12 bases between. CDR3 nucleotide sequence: TGCAGTGCTAGTCAGGGGATTTCTAATTCACCCCTCCACTTT. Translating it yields CSASQGISNSPLHF.

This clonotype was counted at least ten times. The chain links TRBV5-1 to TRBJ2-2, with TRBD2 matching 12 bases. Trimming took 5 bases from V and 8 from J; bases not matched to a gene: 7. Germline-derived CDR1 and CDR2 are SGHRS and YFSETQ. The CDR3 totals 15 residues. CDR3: CASRRLAGAAGELFF. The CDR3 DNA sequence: TGCGCCAGCAGGCGACTAGCGGGAGCGGCGGGGGAGCTGTTTTTT.

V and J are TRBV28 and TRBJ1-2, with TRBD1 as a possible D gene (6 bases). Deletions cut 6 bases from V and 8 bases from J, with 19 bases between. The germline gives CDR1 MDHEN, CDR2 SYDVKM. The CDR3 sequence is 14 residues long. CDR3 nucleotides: TGTGCCAGCAGGGGGGGGGCCCGGGTAGGAGGCTACACCTTC. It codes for CASRGGARVGGYTF.